These T cell receptor beta chains were read from a single sample in a study of blood T cell repertoires in COVID-19. Clones were read by immunoSEQ multiplex PCR, and TCRdb kept only the in-frame ones, dropping some. The repertoire holds about 120,000 clones, around 87% seen once, with more than 2% in the top ten. Sequenced input: peripheral blood. These receptors were collected from a woman in her forties or fifties with acute or convalescent COVID-19. Each CDR3 is given with its conserved first and last residue. D genes are given only for firm matches. Clone size, where shown, is once, few, many, or a class for clones that have expanded.

cdr3_aa cdr3_nt d_call j_call clone_size v_call
CASSAKRGLDTEAFF TGTGCCAGCAGCGCTAAAAGGGGTTTGGACACTGAAGCTTTCTTT NA TRBJ1-1 NA TRBV6-5
CASSSTGSSYEQYF TGTGCCAGCAGTTCTACAGGGAGCTCCTACGAGCAGTACTTC NA TRBJ2-7 few TRBV27
CASSYWGGQGVGEQYF TGTGCCAGCAGCTATTGGGGGGGACAGGGAGTCGGCGAGCAGTACTTC TRBD1 TRBJ2-7 NA TRBV11-3
CASSLRGHGYTF TGTGCCAGCAGCTTAAGGGGGCACGGCTACACCTTC TRBD1 TRBJ1-2 NA TRBV7-2
CASSRGHPPDTIYF TGTGCCAGCAGCCGTGGACATCCGCCGGACACCATATATTTT NA TRBJ1-3 once TRBV5-6
CASSLYVGGNTDTQYF TGTGCCAGCAGTTTATACGTGGGGGGAAACACAGATACGCAGTATTTT NA TRBJ2-3 NA TRBV27
CASSETAGVEDTQYF TGTGCCAGCAGTGAAACAGCGGGGGTTGAAGATACGCAGTATTTT TRBD2 TRBJ2-3 NA TRBV6-4
CASSIGGFGNQPQHF TGTGCCAGTAGTATAGGAGGTTTCGGCAATCAGCCCCAGCATTTT NA TRBJ1-5 NA TRBV19
CASSLGDRDQPQHF TGCGCCAGCAGCTTGGGGGACAGGGATCAGCCCCAGCATTTT TRBD1 TRBJ1-5 NA TRBV5-1
CASSYPGVYQETQYF TGTGCCAGCAGTTATCCCGGAGTGTACCAAGAGACCCAGTACTTC NA TRBJ2-5 NA TRBV6-2/TRBV6-3
CASSYSGSLNTEAFF TGTGCCAGCAGTTACTCTGGGAGCCTGAACACTGAAGCTTTCTTT NA TRBJ1-1 NA TRBV6-5
CASSSGQARNTEAFF TGTGCCAGCAGTTCCGGACAGGCAAGGAACACTGAAGCTTTCTTT TRBD1 TRBJ1-1 once TRBV6-1
CASQIGSTEAFF TGTGCCAGTCAAATCGGGAGCACTGAAGCTTTCTTT NA TRBJ1-1 NA TRBV19
CASSPPGGEKLFF TGTGCCAGTAGTCCCCCCGGGGGTGAAAAACTGTTTTTT NA TRBJ1-4 NA TRBV19
CASSPGLAGGGDTGELFF TGTGCCAGCAGCCCGGGACTAGCGGGAGGGGGGGACACCGGGGAGCTGTTTTTT TRBD2 TRBJ2-2 few TRBV3-1/TRBV3-2
CASSKQPGQVQPYGYTF TGTGCCAGTAGTAAGCAACCGGGACAGGTCCAACCCTATGGCTACACCTTC TRBD1 TRBJ1-2 once TRBV19
CASSDGTVNEKLFF TGTGCCAGCAGTGATGGGACAGTGAATGAAAAACTGTTTTTT TRBD1 TRBJ1-4 NA TRBV2
CASSHERTGDTEAFF TGTGCCAGCAGCCATGAACGGACAGGGGACACTGAAGCTTTCTTT TRBD1 TRBJ1-1 few TRBV4-2
CASSLIATGGTGELFF TGCGCCAGCAGCTTGATTGCGACAGGGGGGACCGGGGAGCTGTTTTTT TRBD1 TRBJ2-2 once TRBV5-1
CASSIGQGKVSPLHF TGTGCCAGTAGTATTGGACAGGGAAAGGTTTCACCCCTCCACTTT TRBD1 TRBJ1-6 NA TRBV19
CAISTTGEVGNTEAFF TGTGCCATCAGCACGACAGGGGAAGTGGGGAACACTGAAGCTTTCTTT TRBD1 TRBJ1-1 NA TRBV10-3
CASHLQGARGTEAFF TGTGCCAGTCACTTACAGGGGGCCCGGGGGACTGAAGCTTTCTTT TRBD1 TRBJ1-1 NA TRBV6-6
CASGLQPTGGGTDTQYF TGTGCTAGTGGTTTACAACCAACAGGGGGCGGCACAGATACGCAGTATTTT TRBD1 TRBJ2-3 NA TRBV12-5
CASSVVTSGGLPVF TGTGCCAGCAGCGTAGTGACTAGCGGGGGGCTCCCGGTCTTC TRBD2 TRBJ2-1 NA TRBV9
CASSNDRANEKLFF TGTGCCAGCAGTAATGACAGGGCTAATGAAAAACTGTTTTTT TRBD1 TRBJ1-4 NA TRBV2
CASSPSSGLADTGELFF TGTGCCAGTAGTCCCTCTTCGGGACTAGCTGACACCGGGGAGCTGTTTTTT TRBD2 TRBJ2-2 NA TRBV19